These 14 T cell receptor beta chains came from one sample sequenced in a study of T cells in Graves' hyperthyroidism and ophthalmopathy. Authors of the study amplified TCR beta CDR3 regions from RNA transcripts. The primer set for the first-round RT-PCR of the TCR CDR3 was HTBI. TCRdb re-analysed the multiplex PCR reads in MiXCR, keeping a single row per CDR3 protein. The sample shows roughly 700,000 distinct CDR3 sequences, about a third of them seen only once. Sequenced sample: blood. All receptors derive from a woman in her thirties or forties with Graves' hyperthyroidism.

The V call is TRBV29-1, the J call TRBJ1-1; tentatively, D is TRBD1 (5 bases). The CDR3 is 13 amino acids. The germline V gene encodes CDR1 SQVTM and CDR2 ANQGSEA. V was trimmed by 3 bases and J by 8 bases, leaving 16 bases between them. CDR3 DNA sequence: TGCAGCGTTGACGACAGTGGAGTAAAGGAAGCTTTCTTT. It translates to CSVDDSGVKEAFF. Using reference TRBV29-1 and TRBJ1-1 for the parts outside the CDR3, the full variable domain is SAVISQKPSRDICQRGTSLTIQCQVDSQVTMMFWYRQQPGQSLTLIATANQGSEATYESGFVIDKFPISRPNLTFSTLTVSNMSPEDSSIYLCSVDDSGVKEAFFGQGTRLTVV.

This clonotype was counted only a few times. The CDR3 sequence is CASSSGGTGPLMNQPQHF. The CDR3 DNA sequence: TGTGCCAGCAGCTCGGGGGGGACAGGCCCCTTAATGAATCAGCCCCAGCATTTT. This rearrangement joins TRBV7-6 to TRBJ1-5; 8 bases are shared with TRBD1. Trimming removed 4 bases from V and 4 bases from J; junction bases left unmatched: 15. The CDR3 spans 18 residues. Germline V gene sequence: CDR1 SGHVS, CDR2 FNYEAQ.

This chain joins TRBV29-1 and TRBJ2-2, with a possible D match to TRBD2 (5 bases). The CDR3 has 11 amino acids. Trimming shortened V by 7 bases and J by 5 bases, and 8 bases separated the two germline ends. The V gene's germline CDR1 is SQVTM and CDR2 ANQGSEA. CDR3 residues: CSADSTGELFF. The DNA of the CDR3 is TGCAGCGCGGACTCGACCGGGGAGCTGTTTTTT.

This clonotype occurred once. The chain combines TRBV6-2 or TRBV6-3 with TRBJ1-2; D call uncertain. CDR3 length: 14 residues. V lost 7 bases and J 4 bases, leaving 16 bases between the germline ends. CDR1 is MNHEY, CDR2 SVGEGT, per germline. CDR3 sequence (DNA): TGTGCCAGCAAAGATGAAGGGTTCGGCTATGGCTACACCTTC. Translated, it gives CASKDEGFGYGYTF.

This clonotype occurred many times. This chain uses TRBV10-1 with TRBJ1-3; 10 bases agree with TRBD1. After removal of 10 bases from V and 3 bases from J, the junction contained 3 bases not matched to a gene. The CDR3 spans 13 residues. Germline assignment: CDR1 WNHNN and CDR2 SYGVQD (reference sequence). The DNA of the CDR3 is TGCGCCACCGGGACAGGGGATGGAAACACCATATATTTT. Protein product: CATGTGDGNTIYF.

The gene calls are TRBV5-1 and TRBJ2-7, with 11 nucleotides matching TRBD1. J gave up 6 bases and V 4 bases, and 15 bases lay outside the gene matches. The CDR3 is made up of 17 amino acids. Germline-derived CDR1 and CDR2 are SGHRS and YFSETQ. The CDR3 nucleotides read TGCGCCAGCAGCCTGACAGGGAACACCGGGACAGGGGGCGAGCAGTACTTC. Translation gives CASSLTGNTGTGGEQYF.

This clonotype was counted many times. CDR3 nucleotide sequence: TGCGCCAGCAGTGTGCGGCGACTAGCGGGAGTCGTCGAGCAGTACTTC. Residues: CASSVRRLAGVVEQYF. The chain joins TRBV10-2 to TRBJ2-7, with TRBD2 matching 12 bases. Trimming cost V 4 bases and J 6 bases; bases outside gene matches: 10. Germline-derived CDR1 and CDR2 are WSHSY and SAAADI. The CDR3 consists of 16 residues.

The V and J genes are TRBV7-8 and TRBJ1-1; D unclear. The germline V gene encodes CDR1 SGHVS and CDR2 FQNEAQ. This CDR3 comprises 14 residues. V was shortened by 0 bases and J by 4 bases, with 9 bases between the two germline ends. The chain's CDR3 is CASSLARGVTEAFF. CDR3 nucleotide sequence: TGTGCCAGCAGCTTAGCGCGCGGGGTCACTGAAGCTTTCTTT.

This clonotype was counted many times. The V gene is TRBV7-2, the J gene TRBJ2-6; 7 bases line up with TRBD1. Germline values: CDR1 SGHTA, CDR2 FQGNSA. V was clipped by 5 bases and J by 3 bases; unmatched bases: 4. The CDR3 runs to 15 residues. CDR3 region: CASSQTGFGANVLTF. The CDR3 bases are TGTGCCAGCAGCCAGACAGGGTTTGGGGCCAACGTCCTGACTTTC. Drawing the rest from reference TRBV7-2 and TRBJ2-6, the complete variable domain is GAGVSQSPSNKVTEKGKDVELRCDPISGHTALYWYRQSLGQGLEFLIYFQGNSAPDKSGLPSDRFSAERTGGSVSTLTIQRTQQEDSAVYLCASSQTGFGANVLTFGAGSRLTVL.

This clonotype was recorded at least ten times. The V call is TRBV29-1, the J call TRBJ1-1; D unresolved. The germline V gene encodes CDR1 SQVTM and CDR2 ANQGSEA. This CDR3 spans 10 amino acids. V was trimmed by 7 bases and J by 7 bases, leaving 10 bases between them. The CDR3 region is CSATTIEAFF. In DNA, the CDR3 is TGCAGCGCCACGACTATTGAAGCTTTCTTT.

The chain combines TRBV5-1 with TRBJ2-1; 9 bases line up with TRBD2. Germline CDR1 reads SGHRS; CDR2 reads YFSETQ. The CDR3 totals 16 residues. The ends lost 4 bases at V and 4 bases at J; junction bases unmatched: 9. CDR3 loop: CASSAITSGSYNEQFF. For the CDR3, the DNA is TGCGCCAGCAGCGCAATTACTAGCGGGTCGTACAATGAGCAGTTCTTC.

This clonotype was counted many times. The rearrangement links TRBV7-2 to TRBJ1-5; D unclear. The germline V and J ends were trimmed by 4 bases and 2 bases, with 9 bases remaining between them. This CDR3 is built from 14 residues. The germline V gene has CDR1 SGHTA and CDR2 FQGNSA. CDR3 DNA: TGTGCCAGCAGCTACCCGGGCGGCAATCAGCCCCAGCATTTT. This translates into CASSYPGGNQPQHF. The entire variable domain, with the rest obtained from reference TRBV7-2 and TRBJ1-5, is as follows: GAGVSQSPSNKVTEKGKDVELRCDPISGHTALYWYRQSLGQGLEFLIYFQGNSAPDKSGLPSDRFSAERTGGSVSTLTIQRTQQEDSAVYLCASSYPGGNQPQHFGDGTRLSIL.

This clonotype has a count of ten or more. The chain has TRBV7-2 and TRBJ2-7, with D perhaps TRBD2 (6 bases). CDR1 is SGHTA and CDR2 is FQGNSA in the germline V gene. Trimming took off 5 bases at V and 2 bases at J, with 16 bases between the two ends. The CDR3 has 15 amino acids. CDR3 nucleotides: TGTGCCAGCAGCGCCCCCACTAGCAGACCCTACGAGCAGTACTTC. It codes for CASSAPTSRPYEQYF.

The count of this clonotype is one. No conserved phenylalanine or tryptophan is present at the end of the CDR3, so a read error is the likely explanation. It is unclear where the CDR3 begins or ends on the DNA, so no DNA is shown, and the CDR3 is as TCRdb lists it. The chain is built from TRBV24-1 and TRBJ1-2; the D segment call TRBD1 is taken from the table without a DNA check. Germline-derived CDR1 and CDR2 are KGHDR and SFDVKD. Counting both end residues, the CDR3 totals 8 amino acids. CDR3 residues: CANSDYDS.